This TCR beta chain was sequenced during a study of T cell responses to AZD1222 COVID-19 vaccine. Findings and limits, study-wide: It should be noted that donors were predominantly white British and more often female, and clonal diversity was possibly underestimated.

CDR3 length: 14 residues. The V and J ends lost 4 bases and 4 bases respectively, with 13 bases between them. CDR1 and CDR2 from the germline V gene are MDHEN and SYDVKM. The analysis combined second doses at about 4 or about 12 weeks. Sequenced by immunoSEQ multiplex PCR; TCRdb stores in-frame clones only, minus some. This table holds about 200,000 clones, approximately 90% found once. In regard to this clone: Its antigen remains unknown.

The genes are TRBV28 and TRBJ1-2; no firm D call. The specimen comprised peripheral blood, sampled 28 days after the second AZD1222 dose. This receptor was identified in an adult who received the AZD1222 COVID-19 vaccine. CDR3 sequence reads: CASSSPGPFYGYTF. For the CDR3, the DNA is TGTGCCAGCAGTTCCCCGGGTCCCTTCTATGGCTACACCTTC.